Each of the 5 T cell receptor beta chains below was sequenced from the same sample in a study of shared clonotypes between healthy human individuals. Clones were read by immunoSEQ multiplex PCR, and TCRdb kept only the in-frame ones, dropping some. The sample yields about 1.5 million clones, 95% to 99% seen once. Sequencing input: naive CD4+ T cells sorted from blood. Subset noted: CD45RA+ positively selected. The receptor set was obtained from a man in his thirties or forties in good health.

V is TRBV28 and J is TRBJ2-5; the match to TRBD1 covers 9 bases. V shed 3 bases and J 4 bases; nucleotides not matched to a gene: 3. CDR1 is MDHEN and CDR2 is SYDVKM in the germline V gene. This CDR3 contains 14 residues. Here the CDR3 DNA reads TGTGCCAGCAGTTTTACAGGGGGCGGAGAGACCCAGTACTTC. The encoded protein is CASSFTGGGETQYF. Looking up the rest from reference TRBV28 and TRBJ2-5 gives the full variable domain: DVKVTQSSRYLVKRTGEKVFLECVQDMDHENMFWYRQDPGLGLRLIYFSYDVKMKEKGDIPEGYSVSREKKERFSLILESASTNQTSMYLCASSFTGGGETQYFGPGTRLLVL.

The V gene is TRBV5-4, the J gene TRBJ2-7; a possible D gene is TRBD1 (5 bases). This CDR3 comprises 16 residues. Between the trimmed V and J ends, which lost 4 bases and 5 bases, there was a span of 22 bases. The germline V gene encodes CDR1 SGHNT and CDR2 YYREEE (reference sequence). The CDR3 DNA follows: TGTGCCAGCAGCCCGACCCCGGACGGATGGGGCGACGAGCAGTACTTC. Its translation: CASSPTPDGWGDEQYF.

The chain carries TRBV11-2 and TRBJ2-6, with no clear D. V lost 5 bases and J lost 5, with 22 bases in between. Germline V gene lookup returns CDR1 SGHAT and CDR2 FQNNGV. CDR3 length: 18 residues. For the CDR3, the DNA is TGTGCCAGCAGCGTATGTTGCAAGCAACAAAGTCGGGCCAACGTCCTGACTTTC. Amino acid sequence: CASSVCCKQQSRANVLTF.

In this sample, this clone turned up once. V usage is TRBV19 and J usage is TRBJ1-5, with no clear D. Germline lookup yields CDR1 LNHDA and CDR2 SQIVND (reference sequence). This CDR3 has 13 amino acids. V was trimmed by 8 bases and J by 5 bases, leaving 13 bases between them. In nucleotides, the CDR3 is TGTGCCAGTCGGCCGAGTGTGGATCAGCCCCAGCATTTT. Amino acids: CASRPSVDQPQHF.

The rearrangement joins TRBV5-6 to TRBJ2-1; a possible D gene is TRBD2 (6 bases). This CDR3 region has 14 residues. The germline V and J ends were trimmed by 3 bases and 4 bases, with 11 bases remaining between them. Per germline, CDR1 SGHDT and CDR2 YYEEEE. DNA for the CDR3: TGTGCCAGCAGCTCCGGGACTTTATACAATGAGCAGTTCTTC. It specifies CASSSGTLYNEQFF.